This entry lists 8 T cell receptor beta chains sequenced from one sample in a study of blood T cell repertoires in COVID-19. TCRdb's copy holds only in-frame clones and misses some; the assay was immunoSEQ multiplex PCR. The table has more than 300,000 clones, roughly 90% seen once. Sequencing was performed on peripheral blood. These TCRs come from a woman aged 65 to 85 with COVID-19, enrolled during active disease.

This clone was recorded once. V gene TRBV19 combines with J gene TRBJ1-1; tentatively, D is TRBD1 (6 bases). Trimming removed 3 bases from V and 7 bases from J, with 12 bases in between. The CDR3 extends over 13 amino acids. Germline loops: CDR1 LNHDA, CDR2 SQIVND (reference sequence). CDR3 in amino acids: CASSISLDSEAFF. CDR3 DNA: TGTGCCAGTAGTATTAGTCTGGACAGTGAAGCTTTCTTT.

The chain uses TRBV24-1 and TRBJ2-2; D is perhaps TRBD1 (5 bases). In germline, CDR1 is KGHDR, CDR2 SFDVKD. Trimming took 4 bases from V and 4 from J, leaving 9 bases between them. This CDR3 contains 14 residues. The CDR3 DNA reads TGTGCCACCAGTGACCCGGACATCACCGGGGAGCTGTTTTTT. Encoded protein: CATSDPDITGELFF.

This sequence joins TRBV25-1 and TRBJ1-1; D is unclear. Germline V CDR1 and CDR2: MGHDK, SYGVNS. CDR3 length equals 12 residues. V lost 4 bases to trimming and J lost 11 bases, with 14 bases between them. The CDR3: CASSGGGLGAFF. CDR3 DNA sequence: TGTGCCAGCAGTGGAGGCGGGCTAGGTGCTTTCTTT.

Remarks on this clone: The sample carries other DNA sequences with the same CDR3. The chain recombines TRBV5-1 with TRBJ1-4; TRBD1 aligns across 7 bases. This CDR3 has 15 residues. Germline CDR1 reads SGHRS; CDR2 reads YFSETQ. Unmatched junction bases numbered 3, after V lost 4 bases and J lost 0 bases. This chain's CDR3 is CASSLGQATNEKLFF. CDR3 DNA: TGCGCCAGCAGCCTAGGACAGGCAACTAATGAAAAACTGTTTTTT.

The chain's CDR3 is CASRDTYEQYF. DNA for the CDR3: TGTGCCAGTAGGGACACCTACGAGCAGTACTTC. The gene calls are TRBV27 and TRBJ2-7, with TRBD1 as a possible D gene (6 bases). The ends were cut back, 9 bases at V and 2 bases at J, with 8 bases in the middle. Germline CDR1 is MNHEY and CDR2 is SMNVEV (reference sequence). The CDR3 is 11 residues long.

The chain joins TRBV9 to TRBJ1-6, with D maybe TRBD1 (6 bases). The CDR3 extends over 14 amino acids. CDR1 SGDLS and CDR2 YYNGEE come from the germline V gene. V shed 5 bases and J shed 6 bases, with 12 bases lying between them. The CDR3 spells CASSGGQSNSPLHF. Written as DNA, the CDR3 is TGTGCCAGCAGTGGAGGACAGAGTAATTCACCCCTCCACTTT.

The rearrangement links TRBV9 to TRBJ2-1, with TRBD1 matching 9 bases. There are 15 residues in the CDR3. Germline V CDR1 and CDR2: SGDLS, YYNGEE. V shed 2 bases and J 7 bases; nucleotides not matched to a gene: 7. The CDR3 sequence: CASSVTGTGPNEQFF. The CDR3 DNA sequence: TGTGCCAGCAGCGTCACCGGGACAGGGCCTAATGAGCAGTTCTTC.

This clone was found once. The chain is built from TRBV9 and TRBJ1-5, with D hard to call. Germline CDR1 reads SGDLS; CDR2 reads YYNGEE. The V end was cut by 3 bases, the J end by 0 bases, with 10 bases between. This CDR3 is 15 amino acids long. The DNA of the CDR3 is TGTGCCAGCAGCGACGGGAGAAGTAGCAATCAGCCCCAGCATTTT. Translation: CASSDGRSSNQPQHF.